This record looks at one TCR beta chain sequence and its context. Its antigen is not identified. Other DNA sequences from this sample encode an identical CDR3 as well. The study ran its PCR with 60 Vbeta and 13 Jbeta primers. Clones were read by immunoSEQ multiplex PCR, and TCRdb kept only the in-frame ones, dropping some. The table includes under 150,000 clones, around 79% detected once. The CDR3 runs 13 residues. The germline V and J ends were trimmed by 1 base and 1 base, with 4 bases remaining between them. CDR1 SGHAT and CDR2 FQNNGV come from the germline V gene. These data originate in a study of cytomegalovirus exposure and HLA in healthy donors. Study-wide background: An earlier analysis identified 117 million unique TCR beta sequences in 150 million to 200 million T cells. General study findings and limits: Researchers had no immune exposure information except CMV serostatus available. The study carried out a later analysis of TCR beta sequences. It associated around 17,000 of them with specific HLA alleles at a false discovery rate of 0.05.

Sequencing input: PBMCs. The rearrangement joins TRBV11-2 to TRBJ1-1; unclear D gene. This TCR derives from a woman in her twenties or thirties in good health and CMV-seronegative. Here the CDR3 DNA reads TGTGCCAGCAGCTTAGGACAGAACACTGAAGCTTTCTTT. Amino acid sequence: CASSLGQNTEAFF.